This T cell receptor (beta chain) was identified during a study of blood T cell repertoires in COVID-19. This CDR3 comprises 15 residues. Germline lookup yields CDR1 LGHNT and CDR2 FRNRAP. V was trimmed by 5 bases and J by 9 bases, leaving 17 bases between them. Clones were sequenced by immunoSEQ multiplex PCR, and TCRdb holds only the in-frame ones, with some missing. Of a few hundred thousand clones in the sample, around 88% are singletons; the top ten hold roughly 13%. Seattle cases were enrolled at active infection and followed longitudinally. This sequence joins TRBV12-5 and TRBJ1-6; no firm D call. The receptor comes from a woman between 70 and 85 years old with COVID-19, enrolled during active disease. Sequencing used peripheral blood. The CDR3 loop reads CASGPWTGEGSPLHF. The CDR3 nucleotides are TGTGCTAGTGGTCCATGGACTGGGGAGGGTTCACCCCTCCACTTT.